This is a list of T cell receptor beta chains from one sample in a study of blood T cell repertoires in COVID-19. Measured with immunoSEQ multiplex PCR; TCRdb has only the in-frame clones, and not every one. Found here are under 150,000 clones, roughly four fifths of them singletons; the top ten hold more than 10%. Sequencing was carried out using peripheral blood. The receptors shown here come from a human donor in a cohort sampled during active COVID-19. Each CDR3 is given with its conserved first and last residue.

j_gene: TRBJ2-7
v_gene: TRBV13
CDR3aa: CASSLKSSYEQYF

j_gene: TRBJ2-1
v_gene: TRBV2
CDR3aa: CASSEQMYNEQFF

j_gene: TRBJ1-6
v_gene: TRBV27
CDR3aa: CASTFRTPVNSPLHF

j_gene: TRBJ2-3
v_gene: TRBV7-9
CDR3aa: CASSLTRQGPTDTQYF

j_gene: TRBJ1-2
v_gene: TRBV19
CDR3aa: CASSAGQGRGYTF

j_gene: TRBJ1-1
v_gene: TRBV30
CDR3aa: CAWSLNTNTEAFF

j_gene: TRBJ2-1
v_gene: TRBV10-3
CDR3aa: CAIGSAEQFF

j_gene: TRBJ2-7
v_gene: TRBV5-4
CDR3aa: CASSSKSGTASEQYF

j_gene: TRBJ1-4
v_gene: TRBV18
CDR3aa: CASSPSSFNEKLFF

j_gene: TRBJ1-1
v_gene: TRBV5-1
CDR3aa: CASSTGGRTEAFF

j_gene: TRBJ1-1
v_gene: TRBV5-1
CDR3aa: CASSHDTYKVEAFF

j_gene: TRBJ2-1
v_gene: TRBV11-2
CDR3aa: CASSFRGINEQFF

j_gene: TRBJ1-6
v_gene: TRBV2
CDR3aa: CASSELGDYNSPLHF

j_gene: TRBJ2-3
v_gene: TRBV24-1
CDR3aa: CATSDRRAADTQYF

j_gene: TRBJ2-7
v_gene: TRBV27
CDR3aa: CASSRTGAYEQYF

j_gene: TRBJ1-2
v_gene: TRBV12-3/TRBV12-4
CDR3aa: CASRLTGLHGYTF

j_gene: TRBJ2-7
v_gene: TRBV10-3
CDR3aa: CAIRGSGTESSYEQYF

j_gene: TRBJ2-2
v_gene: TRBV7-7
CDR3aa: CASSPRTGRGGELFF

j_gene: TRBJ2-7
v_gene: TRBV6-5
CDR3aa: CASSDLRSQYF

j_gene: TRBJ1-2
v_gene: TRBV7-9
CDR3aa: CASSRPAQDSYGYTF

j_gene: TRBJ1-5
v_gene: TRBV30
CDR3aa: CAWDRGPDQPQHF

j_gene: TRBJ2-3
v_gene: TRBV29-1
CDR3aa: CSVAVRTGFRDTQYF

j_gene: TRBJ2-2
v_gene: TRBV19
CDR3aa: CASSIYRNTGELFF